Here is one T cell receptor (beta chain) with its context. TCRdb re-called the 5' RACE reads with MiXCR, one entry per CDR3 protein. The table includes more than 90,000 distinct CDR3 sequences, around 8.6% detected once. Trimming cost V 5 bases and J 5 bases, with 11 bases left between them. Germline V gene data show CDR1 as SGHRS and CDR2 as YFSETQ. The CDR3 spans 13 residues. The sample originates from a study of T cells after yellow fever vaccination. The source is a man aged 25-45 years who received the YFV17D yellow fever vaccine. This specimen consisted of CD8+ T cells sorted from PBMCs, obtained 45 days after the yellow fever booster vaccination. V gene TRBV5-1 combines with J gene TRBJ2-1, with a tentative D call TRBD1 (5 bases). In DNA form, the CDR3 reads TGCGCCAGCAGGCCGGACACCAACAATGAGCAGTTCTTC. Protein sequence: CASRPDTNNEQFF. Using reference TRBV5-1 and TRBJ2-1 for the parts outside the CDR3, the full variable domain is KAGVTQTPRYLIKTRGQQVTLSCSPISGHRSVSWYQQTPGQGLQFLFEYFSETQRNKGNFPGRFSGRQFSNSRSEMNVSTLELGDSALYLCASRPDTNNEQFFGPGTRLTVL.